The 14 T cell receptor beta chains in this list originate from one sample, sequenced in a study of blood T cell repertoires in COVID-19. TCRdb's table, derived via immunoSEQ multiplex PCR, lists solely in-frame clones and lacks some. This sample carries approximately 230,000 clones, roughly 88% of them seen once, and the ten largest clones take over 2%. The sample was peripheral blood. The receptors were sampled from a man younger than 45 who had recovered from COVID-19.

This clone was found once. The CDR3 DNA sequence: TGTGCCAGCAGCTTACTAGCGGGGGGAATGGGGGAGCAGTACTTC. Translated: CASSLLAGGMGEQYF. The chain uses TRBV5-4 and TRBJ2-7, with 12 bases matching TRBD2. V shed 2 bases and J 7 bases; nucleotides not matched to a gene: 7. Germline V lookup: CDR1 SGHNT, CDR2 YYREEE (reference sequence). The CDR3 is 15 residues long.

This chain joins TRBV11-2 and TRBJ2-2, with a possible D match to TRBD2 (6 bases). This CDR3 contains 15 residues. Germline CDR1 reads SGHAT; CDR2 reads FQNNGV. V lost 0 bases and J 8 bases, leaving 13 bases between the germline ends. The CDR3 is CASSLDWRDRGELFF. For the CDR3, the DNA is TGTGCCAGCAGCTTAGATTGGAGGGATAGGGGGGAGCTGTTTTTT.

In this sample, this clone turned up once. The V and J genes are TRBV11-2 and TRBJ1-6, with TRBD1 as a possible D gene (5 bases). V gave up 7 bases and J gave up 8 bases, with 18 bases separating them. Germline values: CDR1 SGHAT, CDR2 FQNNGV. The CDR3 covers 15 residues. The CDR3 protein is CASTRLKGSDSPLHF. CDR3 coding DNA: TGTGCCAGCACCCGACTTAAGGGGTCCGATTCACCCCTCCACTTT. The full variable domain, its missing parts supplied by reference TRBV11-2 and TRBJ1-6, is EAGVAQSPRYKIIEKRQSVAFWCNPISGHATLYWYQQILGQGPKLLIQFQNNGVVDDSQLPKDRFSAERLKGVDSTLKIQPAKLEDSAVYLCASTRLKGSDSPLHFGNGTRLTVT.

The rearrangement uses TRBV18 and TRBJ1-1; D is perhaps TRBD1 (6 bases). There are 14 residues in the CDR3. Trimming took off 2 bases at V and 1 base at J, with 8 bases between the two ends. Germline-derived CDR1 and CDR2 are KGHSH and LQKENI. For the CDR3, the DNA is TGTGCCAGCTCACCATCGACAGGGAACACTGAAGCTTTCTTT. Protein product: CASSPSTGNTEAFF.

This sequence joins TRBV29-1 and TRBJ1-1, with unresolved D. V dropped 1 base and J dropped 4 bases, with 13 bases sitting between them. This CDR3 region has 14 residues. Germline V gene data show CDR1 as SQVTM and CDR2 as ANQGSEA. The DNA of the CDR3 is TGCAGCGTTGAAGGGTCAAGCCACTCCACTGAAGCTTTCTTT. This translates into CSVEGSSHSTEAFF. Supplemented by reference TRBV29-1 and TRBJ1-1, the full variable domain reads SAVISQKPSRDICQRGTSLTIQCQVDSQVTMMFWYRQQPGQSLTLIATANQGSEATYESGFVIDKFPISRPNLTFSTLTVSNMSPEDSSIYLCSVEGSSHSTEAFFGQGTRLTVV.

The V gene is TRBV2, the J gene TRBJ2-7; 7 bases fit TRBD2. The V segment lost 6 bases and the J segment 2 bases; nucleotides outside the gene matches: 7. The CDR3 sequence is 14 residues long. Per germline, CDR1 SNHLY and CDR2 FYNNEI. The CDR3 loop reads CASRLTGTTYEQYF. The CDR3 DNA is TGTGCCAGCAGACTTACCGGGACTACCTACGAGCAGTACTTC.

The V call is TRBV2, the J call TRBJ2-3; 7 nucleotides agree with TRBD1. Trimming took 6 bases from V and 2 from J; bases not matched to a gene: 2. This CDR3 region has 13 residues. Germline V gives CDR1 SNHLY, CDR2 FYNNEI. CDR3 sequence: CASRGTATDTQYF. CDR3 in DNA: TGTGCCAGCAGGGGGACAGCCACAGATACGCAGTATTTT.

J is TRBJ2-6 and V is TRBV3-1 (or the pseudogene TRBV3-2); TRBD1 might be the D (5 bases). This CDR3 has 15 residues. CDR1 is LGHDT, CDR2 YNNKEL, per germline (reference sequence). Trimming pared 5 bases from V and 4 bases from J, leaving 12 bases between. The CDR3 coding sequence is TGTGCCAGCAGCAGGTTAGGGGTGGGGGCCAACGTCCTGACTTTC. Its protein product is CASSRLGVGANVLTF.

This clone was seen a handful of times. The CDR3 DNA is TGTGCCAGCAGCCAGGACGCGACGGGAACGGAGCAGTTCTTC. It codes for CASSQDATGTEQFF. The chain has TRBV14 and TRBJ2-1; D is perhaps TRBD2 (5 bases). The CDR3 spans 14 residues. CDR1 SGHDN and CDR2 FVKESK come from the germline V gene. V was clipped by 3 bases and J by 10 bases, with 16 bases between them.

J is TRBJ2-7 and V is TRBV7-9, with TRBD2 as a possible D gene (6 bases). CDR3 length: 15 amino acids. Germline assignment: CDR1 SEHNR and CDR2 FQNEAQ (reference sequence). The V end lost 2 bases, the J end lost 7 bases, and 18 bases lay between the germline ends. CDR3 DNA sequence: TGTGCCAGCAGCTTACCGGAACTGGTTGGGGGGGAGCAGTACTTC. It codes for CASSLPELVGGEQYF.

The genes are TRBV12-3 or TRBV12-4 and TRBJ2-1, with unresolved D. The CDR3 is 11 amino acids. V shed 6 bases and J shed 10 bases, with 10 bases lying between them. CDR3 protein: CASSTQREQFF. CDR3 nucleotide sequence: TGTGCCAGCAGCACACAACGCGAGCAGTTCTTC.

The chain recombines TRBV7-2 with TRBJ1-3; D uncertain. The germline CDR1 and CDR2 sequences are SGHTA and FQGNSA. The CDR3 runs 16 residues. V was pared by 3 bases and J by 0 bases, with 12 bases between. The CDR3 coding sequence is TGTGCCAGCAGCTTCGCTTACGGGATCTCTGGAAACACCATATATTTT. Translating gives CASSFAYGISGNTIYF.

The chain joins TRBV19 to TRBJ2-6; no clear D gene. CDR1 is LNHDA, CDR2 SQIVND, per germline (reference sequence). The CDR3 loop spans 16 amino acids. Between the trimmed V and J ends, which lost 5 bases and 0 bases, there was a span of 11 bases. The CDR3 loop reads CASSPRLSSGANVLTF. For the CDR3, the DNA is TGTGCCAGTAGTCCTAGACTGAGCTCTGGGGCCAACGTCCTGACTTTC.

The chain uses TRBV2 and TRBJ2-1, with D maybe TRBD1 (6 bases). V was pared by 8 bases and J by 4 bases, with 15 bases between. CDR1 is SNHLY and CDR2 is FYNNEI in the germline V gene. The CDR3 is 14 amino acids. CDR3 amino acids: CASQQGLPYNEQFF. The CDR3 DNA reads as TGTGCCAGCCAGCAGGGGCTTCCTTACAATGAGCAGTTCTTC. Supplemented by reference TRBV2 and TRBJ2-1, the full variable domain reads EPEVTQTPSHQVTQMGQEVILRCVPISNHLYFYWYRQILGQKVEFLVSFYNNEISEKSEIFDDQFSVERPDGSNFTLKIRSTKLEDSAMYFCASQQGLPYNEQFFGPGTRLTVL.